This is a list of T cell receptor beta chains from one sample in a study of blood T cell repertoires in COVID-19. Libraries were prepared by immunoSEQ multiplex PCR; TCRdb keeps only in-frame clonotypes and omits some of them. The sample contains 94,000 or so clones, just over 85% of which appear only once. The sample taken for sequencing was peripheral blood. These receptors were taken from a woman in her sixties or seventies with acute or convalescent COVID-19. Each CDR3 is given with its conserved first and last residue. Fields, in order: J gene, clone size, D gene, V gene, CDR3 protein, CDR3 DNA. D genes are given only for firm matches. Clone size, where shown, is once, few, many, or a class for clones that have expanded.

TRBJ2-7,NA,TRBD1,TRBV28,CASSPGQGAYEQYF,TGTGCCAGCAGTCCCGGACAGGGGGCTTACGAGCAGTACTTC
TRBJ2-3,NA,NA,TRBV7-9,CASSDPPGEGGDTQYF,TGTGCCAGCAGCGACCCCCCGGGTGAGGGAGGAGATACGCAGTATTTT
TRBJ1-1,few,NA,TRBV2,CASRVRVEGNTEAFF,TGTGCCAGCAGGGTCCGGGTTGAGGGGAACACTGAAGCTTTCTTT
TRBJ2-1,NA,NA,TRBV19,CASSTDVSEQFF,TGTGCCAGTAGTACTGATGTGAGTGAGCAGTTCTTC
TRBJ2-7,NA,NA,TRBV7-9,CASTLITGLDEQYF,TGTGCCAGCACCCTAATAACGGGGTTGGACGAGCAGTACTTC
TRBJ2-7,NA,NA,TRBV5-4,CASSRWGRADEQYF,TGTGCCAGCAGCCGCTGGGGTAGAGCGGACGAGCAGTACTTC
TRBJ2-1,NA,NA,TRBV28,CASSPAKRNEQFF,TGTGCCAGCAGTCCTGCCAAGAGGAATGAGCAGTTCTTC
TRBJ2-1,NA,NA,TRBV2,CASRGDSFNEQFF,TGTGCCAGCAGGGGCGACAGTTTCAATGAGCAGTTCTTC
TRBJ2-5,NA,TRBD2,TRBV15,CATSASTSGGQSEETQYF,TGTGCCACCAGCGCCTCGACTAGCGGGGGGCAGTCGGAAGAGACCCAGTACTTC
TRBJ1-1,NA,NA,TRBV9,CASSPPLGHRVPEAFF,TGTGCCAGCAGCCCACCCCTGGGACATCGGGTACCTGAAGCTTTCTTT
TRBJ2-1,once,TRBD2,TRBV28,CASSFWSGTSGVAEQFF,TGTGCCAGCAGTTTCTGGTCTGGGACTAGCGGTGTTGCGGAGCAGTTCTTC
TRBJ1-2,NA,NA,TRBV5-4,CASSLVGARGYTF,TGTGCCAGCAGCTTGGTAGGGGCGCGCGGCTACACCTTC
TRBJ1-2,NA,NA,TRBV19,CASSIYSGSDGYTF,TGTGCCAGTAGTATATATTCAGGGTCGGATGGCTACACCTTC
TRBJ2-7,NA,TRBD1,TRBV5-1,CASSLYGYGRPDRGLRAYEQYF,TGCGCCAGCAGCTTGTACGGGTATGGTAGACCGGACAGGGGCCTCAGAGCCTACGAGCAGTACTTC
TRBJ2-7,NA,TRBD2,TRBV20-1,CSASPPGTSRQYEQYF,TGCAGTGCTAGTCCACCTGGGACTAGCAGACAATACGAGCAGTACTTC
TRBJ2-2,NA,NA,TRBV19,CASSPLALTGELFF,TGTGCCAGTAGCCCCCTAGCGTTAACCGGGGAGCTGTTTTTT
TRBJ1-5,NA,NA,TRBV28,CASRRGGGDNQPQHF,TGTGCCAGCCGGAGGGGAGGGGGGGACAATCAGCCCCAGCATTTT
TRBJ2-1,NA,NA,TRBV5-1,CASSLTTGGSYNEQFF,TGCGCCAGCAGCTTGACTACAGGTGGGTCCTACAATGAGCAGTTCTTC
TRBJ1-1,few,NA,TRBV2,CASSVREDTEAFF,TGTGCCAGCAGTGTCAGGGAGGACACTGAAGCTTTCTTT
TRBJ2-1,NA,NA,TRBV10-3,CAISESQLAFQFF,TGTGCCATCAGTGAGTCACAACTAGCATTTCAGTTCTTC
TRBJ2-1,NA,TRBD1,TRBV5-1,CASRKGQGAWDEQFF,TGCGCCAGCAGAAAGGGACAGGGGGCTTGGGATGAGCAGTTCTTC
TRBJ2-7,NA,TRBD2,TRBV5-1,CASSLAYSGGSSPYEQYF,TGCGCCAGCAGCTTGGCCTATAGCGGGGGGTCCTCACCCTACGAGCAGTACTTC
TRBJ1-1,NA,NA,TRBV29-1,CSVPGAKNTEAFF,TGCAGCGTCCCAGGGGCGAAGAACACTGAAGCTTTCTTT
TRBJ2-1,once,NA,TRBV7-4,CASSQLNHYPQDNEQFF,TGTGCCAGCAGCCAGTTAAACCACTACCCTCAAGACAATGAGCAGTTCTTC
TRBJ2-1,NA,TRBD1,TRBV5-1,CASSWRRSGQGALGSYNEQFF,TGCGCCAGCAGCTGGAGACGATCGGGACAGGGGGCCCTCGGGTCATACAATGAGCAGTTCTTC
TRBJ2-1,many,TRBD1,TRBV6-1,CASSEGPGGGEQFF,TGTGCCAGCAGTGAGGGGCCAGGGGGCGGTGAGCAGTTCTTC
TRBJ1-1,NA,TRBD1,TRBV5-1,CASSAGTGRVAEAFF,TGCGCCAGCAGCGCGGGGACAGGACGCGTGGCTGAAGCTTTCTTT
TRBJ1-2,NA,NA,TRBV5-1,CASRLNNREGHGYTF,TGCGCCAGCAGATTGAACAACAGGGAAGGTCATGGCTACACCTTC
TRBJ1-2,NA,TRBD1,TRBV5-4,CASSPTGQGIGGYTF,TGTGCCAGCAGCCCGACTGGACAGGGTATCGGTGGCTACACCTTC
TRBJ2-1,NA,NA,TRBV19,CASSISMAGTNNEQFF,TGTGCCAGTAGTATAAGTATGGCGGGAACAAACAATGAGCAGTTCTTC
TRBJ1-3,NA,TRBD1,TRBV9,CASSLRDSSGNTIYF,TGTGCCAGCAGCCTACGGGACAGCTCTGGAAACACCATATATTTT
TRBJ1-1,NA,NA,TRBV10-1,CASSEQGAEAFF,TGCGCCAGCAGTGAACAGGGCGCTGAAGCTTTCTTT
TRBJ2-3,few,TRBD1,TRBV7-7,CASSPRGGDTQYF,TGTGCCAGCAGCCCTAGAGGGGGCGATACGCAGTATTTT
TRBJ2-7,NA,TRBD1,TRBV29-1,CSALGTGQFYERYF,TGCAGCGCCCTGGGGACAGGGCAGTTTTACGAGCGGTACTTC
TRBJ1-5,NA,NA,TRBV10-2,CASSDRSNQPQHF,TGCGCCAGCAGTGACAGGAGCAATCAGCCCCAGCATTTT
TRBJ2-6,NA,TRBD1,TRBV18,CASSPLFGTGSSGANVLTF,TGTGCCAGCTCACCACTGTTTGGGACAGGGAGCTCTGGGGCCAACGTCCTGACTTTC
TRBJ2-7,NA,NA,TRBV6-1,CASSEAPYYEQYF,TGTGCCAGCAGTGAAGCTCCGTACTACGAGCAGTACTTC
TRBJ1-5,NA,TRBD1,TRBV6-1,CASSEARTGGRANHNQPQHF,TGTGCCAGCAGTGAAGCGCGGACAGGGGGAAGAGCGAATCACAATCAGCCCCAGCATTTT
TRBJ2-7,NA,NA,TRBV28,CASSLSSVYEQYF,TGTGCCAGCAGTTTATCTAGCGTCTACGAGCAGTACTTC
TRBJ2-7,NA,TRBD2,TRBV6-5,CASSYSGLAGAEQYF,TGTGCCAGCAGTTACTCGGGACTAGCGGGAGCCGAGCAGTACTTC
TRBJ1-2,NA,NA,TRBV5-5,CASSLVGFGGRAGIYGYTF,TGTGCCAGCAGCCTGGTTGGGTTCGGGGGGCGCGCGGGGATCTATGGCTACACCTTC
TRBJ1-2,NA,TRBD1,TRBV5-5,CASSFRLGQLGYTF,TGTGCCAGCAGCTTTCGCTTGGGACAGCTTGGCTACACCTTC
TRBJ2-1,NA,TRBD1,TRBV7-9,CASRGQEYNEQFF,TGTGCCAGCAGGGGACAGGAATACAATGAGCAGTTCTTC
TRBJ1-1,NA,NA,TRBV3-1/TRBV3-2,CASGPTGANTEAFF,TGTGCCAGCGGGCCGACAGGAGCGAACACTGAAGCTTTCTTT
TRBJ2-1,NA,NA,TRBV12-3/TRBV12-4,CATRRDEQFF,TGTGCCACCAGGAGGGATGAGCAGTTCTTC
TRBJ2-2,NA,TRBD2,TRBV5-6,CASSFAPGGSTGELFF,TGTGCCAGCAGCTTCGCGCCGGGGGGGTCCACCGGGGAGCTGTTTTTT
TRBJ1-6,few,NA,TRBV5-1,CASSLFQGGESPLHF,TGCGCCAGCAGCTTGTTCCAGGGAGGGGAATCACCCCTCCACTTT
TRBJ1-1,NA,TRBD1,TRBV19,CATTAQGGVTEAFF,TGTGCCACCACGGCGCAGGGGGGTGTCACTGAAGCTTTCTTT
TRBJ2-7,NA,NA,TRBV12-3/TRBV12-4,CASSRQDYEQYF,TGTGCCAGCAGCCGTCAGGACTACGAGCAGTACTTC
TRBJ1-4,NA,NA,TRBV2,CASSHRVGWEKLFF,TGTGCCAGCAGCCACAGGGTGGGATGGGAAAAACTGTTTTTT
TRBJ1-2,once,TRBD1,TRBV2,CASSDVRTGSNGYTF,TGTGCCAGCAGTGACGTACGGACAGGGTCCAATGGCTACACCTTC
TRBJ1-1,NA,NA,TRBV14,CASSHTGRRAFF,TGTGCCAGCAGCCATACAGGGCGGAGGGCTTTCTTT
TRBJ2-5,NA,TRBD1,TRBV11-2,CASSLEGTGGETQYF,TGTGCCAGCAGCTTAGAGGGGACAGGGGGAGAGACCCAGTACTTC